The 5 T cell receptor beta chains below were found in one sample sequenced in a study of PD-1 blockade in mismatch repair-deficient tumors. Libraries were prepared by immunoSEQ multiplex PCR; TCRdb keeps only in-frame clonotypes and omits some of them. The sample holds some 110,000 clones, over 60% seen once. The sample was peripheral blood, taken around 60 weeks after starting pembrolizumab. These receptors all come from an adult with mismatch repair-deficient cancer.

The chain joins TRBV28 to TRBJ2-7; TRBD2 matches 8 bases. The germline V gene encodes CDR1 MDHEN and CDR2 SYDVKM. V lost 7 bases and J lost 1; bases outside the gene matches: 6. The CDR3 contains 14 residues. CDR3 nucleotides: TGTGCCAGCATAAGCGGGGGTGGGTCCTACGAGCAGTACTTC. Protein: CASISGGGSYEQYF.

The CDR3: CASSIGNSRGNQPQHF. The CDR3 bases are TGTGCCAGTAGTATCGGTAATTCGAGAGGCAATCAGCCCCAGCATTTT. The chain has TRBV19 and TRBJ1-5; D is unclear. The V and J ends lost 3 bases and 2 bases respectively, with 14 bases between them. This CDR3 contains 16 residues. From germline, CDR1 is LNHDA and CDR2 SQIVND (reference sequence).

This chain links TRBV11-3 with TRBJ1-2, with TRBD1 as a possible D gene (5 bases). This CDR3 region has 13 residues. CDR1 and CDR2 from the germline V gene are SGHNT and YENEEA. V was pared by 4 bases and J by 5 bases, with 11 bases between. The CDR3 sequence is CASSSRDGYGYTF. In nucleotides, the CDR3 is TGTGCCAGCAGCTCCCGGGACGGATATGGCTACACCTTC.

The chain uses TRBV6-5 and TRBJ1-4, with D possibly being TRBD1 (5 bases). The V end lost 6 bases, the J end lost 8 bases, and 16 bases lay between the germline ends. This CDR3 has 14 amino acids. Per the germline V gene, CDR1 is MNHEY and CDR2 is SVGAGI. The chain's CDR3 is CASRPIGRAEKLFF. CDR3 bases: TGTGCCAGCAGGCCCATCGGCAGGGCGGAAAAACTGTTTTTT.

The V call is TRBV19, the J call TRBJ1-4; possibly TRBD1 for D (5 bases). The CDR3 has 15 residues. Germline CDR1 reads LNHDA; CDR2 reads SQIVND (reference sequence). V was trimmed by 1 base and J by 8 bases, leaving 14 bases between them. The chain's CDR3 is CASSIVWDRREKLFF. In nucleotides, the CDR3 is TGTGCCAGTAGTATAGTCTGGGACCGCAGGGAAAAACTGTTTTTT.